This T cell receptor (beta chain) originates from a study of OX40 agonist ivuxolimab in advanced cancers. Study-level background: Patients were dosed intravenously with ivuxolimab at 0.01 to 10 mg/kg every 2 weeks. With a range of roughly 20 to 85, age averaged approximately 54 years, and 75% to 90% were male.

As to this clone: Its matching antigen is unknown.

General study points: The mean number of expanded clones was higher in CD8+ T cells than in CD4+.

This CDR3 contains 15 residues. V shed 6 bases and J shed 4 bases, with 18 bases lying between them. The germline V gene has CDR1 WSHSY and CDR2 SAAADI. Profiled with immunoSEQ multiplex PCR; TCRdb holds only in-frame clones, not every one. The sample contains under 60,000 clones, about 90% of which appear only once. The source is an adult with an advanced solid tumor such as melanoma, head and neck, liver or kidney cancer. The chain couples TRBV10-2 to TRBJ1-2, with D perhaps matching TRBD1 (5 bases). This sample comprised CD4+ or CD8+ T cells sorted from blood, obtained in a trial of the OX40 agonist ivuxolimab. The CDR3 here is CASSPSPGEGYGYTF. CDR3 coding DNA: TGCGCCAGCAGCCCGAGTCCGGGGGAGGGCTATGGCTACACCTTC.